There are many counts of the clone carrying this T cell receptor (beta chain). Its antigen remains unknown. This record comes from a study of regulatory T cells in long-lasting Graves disease. About the research overall: Freshly diagnosed Graves' patients had used antithyroid drugs for under 3 months. Study-level points and caveats: Limited sample numbers may have lowered accuracy. A greater number of public clonotypes (approximately 2,500) was shared by persistent patients than by new patients (over 900).

The authors built TCR beta libraries using iRepertoire HTBI primers and Arm-PCR of CDR3 regions. Each CDR3 protein is one row after TCRdb ran MiXCR on the multiplex PCR reads. Among roughly 510,000 distinct CDR3 sequences listed, about 16% were seen once. As for time point: newly diagnosed GD, antithyroid drugs for less than 3 months. With RNA extracted from PBMCs as input, the TCR library was made. From germline, CDR1 is SNHLY and CDR2 FYNNEI. The CDR3 is 15 residues long. Trimming shortened V by 6 bases and J by 0 bases, and 12 bases separated the two germline ends. The same specimen was also included in a second study, on T cells in Graves' hyperthyroidism and ophthalmopathy. That work contributes: Primed by the HTBI set, a first-round RT-PCR was run on the TCR CDR3.

The source was peripheral blood mononuclear cells (PBMCs), collected at new diagnosis, from a patient treated with antithyroid drugs. The chain uses TRBV2 and TRBJ2-1, with D perhaps TRBD2 (6 bases). This sequence originates from a young man with Graves disease. The CDR3 DNA follows: TGTGCCAGCAGGAAGGCGGGAAGCTCCTACAATGAGCAGTTCTTC. Its translation is CASRKAGSSYNEQFF.